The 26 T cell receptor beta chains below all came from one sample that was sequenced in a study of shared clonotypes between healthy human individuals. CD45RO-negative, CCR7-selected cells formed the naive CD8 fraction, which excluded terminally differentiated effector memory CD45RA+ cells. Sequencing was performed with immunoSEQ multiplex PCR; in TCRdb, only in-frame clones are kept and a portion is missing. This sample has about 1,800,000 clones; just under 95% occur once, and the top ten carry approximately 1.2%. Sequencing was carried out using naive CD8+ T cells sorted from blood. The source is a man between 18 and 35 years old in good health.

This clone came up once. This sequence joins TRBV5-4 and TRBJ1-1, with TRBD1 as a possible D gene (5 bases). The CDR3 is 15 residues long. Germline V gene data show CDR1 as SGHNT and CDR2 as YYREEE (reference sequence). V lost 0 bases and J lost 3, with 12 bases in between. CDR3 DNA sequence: TGTGCCAGCAGCTTGGGGGACTTTGGGGACACTGAAGCTTTCTTT. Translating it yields CASSLGDFGDTEAFF. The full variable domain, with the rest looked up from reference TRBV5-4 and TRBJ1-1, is ETGVTQSPTHLIKTRGQQVTLRCSSQSGHNTVSWYQQALGQGPQFIFQYYREEENGRGNFPPRFSGLQFPNYSSELNVNALELDDSALYLCASSLGDFGDTEAFFGQGTRLTVV.

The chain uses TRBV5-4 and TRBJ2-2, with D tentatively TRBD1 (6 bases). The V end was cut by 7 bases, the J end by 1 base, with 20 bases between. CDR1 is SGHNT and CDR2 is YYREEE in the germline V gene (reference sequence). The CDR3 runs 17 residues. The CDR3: CASDLEPGTLNTGELFF. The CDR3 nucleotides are TGTGCCAGCGACTTGGAGCCCGGGACACTGAACACCGGGGAGCTGTTTTTT.

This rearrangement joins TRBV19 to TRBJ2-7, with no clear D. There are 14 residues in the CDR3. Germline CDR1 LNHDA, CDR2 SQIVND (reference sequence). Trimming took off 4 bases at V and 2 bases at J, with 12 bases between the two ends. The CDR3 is CASSTAEIPYEQYF. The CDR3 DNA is TGTGCCAGTAGTACGGCAGAGATCCCCTACGAGCAGTACTTC.

The CDR3 spells CASSLPGTGETGELFF. The CDR3, as DNA: TGTGCCAGCAGCCTCCCCGGGACAGGGGAAACCGGGGAGCTGTTTTTT. The rearrangement links TRBV7-6 to TRBJ2-2; 10 nucleotides line up with TRBD1. The V gene end was trimmed by 5 bases and the J gene end by 5 bases; junction bases not matched to a gene: 8. The germline V gene encodes CDR1 SGHVS and CDR2 FNYEAQ. The CDR3 spans 16 residues.

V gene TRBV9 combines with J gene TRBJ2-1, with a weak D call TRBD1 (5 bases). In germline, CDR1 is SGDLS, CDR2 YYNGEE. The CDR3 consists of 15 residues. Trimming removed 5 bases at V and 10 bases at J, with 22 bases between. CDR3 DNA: TGTGCCAGCAGTTTCCCCCAGGGTGCCCACGCGGAGCAGTTCTTC. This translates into CASSFPQGAHAEQFF.

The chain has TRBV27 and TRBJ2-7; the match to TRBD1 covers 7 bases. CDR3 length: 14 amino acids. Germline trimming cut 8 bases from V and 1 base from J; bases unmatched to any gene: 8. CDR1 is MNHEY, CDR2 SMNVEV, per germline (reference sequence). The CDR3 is CASALGRGSYEQYF. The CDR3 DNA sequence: TGTGCCAGCGCTTTGGGCAGGGGGTCCTACGAGCAGTACTTC.

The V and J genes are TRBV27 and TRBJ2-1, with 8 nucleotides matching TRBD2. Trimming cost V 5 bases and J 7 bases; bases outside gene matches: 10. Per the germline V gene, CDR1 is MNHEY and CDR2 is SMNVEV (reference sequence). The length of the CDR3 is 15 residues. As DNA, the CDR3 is TGTGCCAGCAGTATCGGAGCGGGGGCTGGGAATGAGCAGTTCTTC. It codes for CASSIGAGAGNEQFF.

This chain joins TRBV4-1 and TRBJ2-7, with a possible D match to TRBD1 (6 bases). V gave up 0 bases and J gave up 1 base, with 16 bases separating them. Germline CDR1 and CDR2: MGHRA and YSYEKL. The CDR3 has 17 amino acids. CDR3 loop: CASSQDLGRGVSYEQYF. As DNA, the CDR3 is TGCGCCAGCAGCCAAGATCTGGGCAGGGGAGTATCCTACGAGCAGTACTTC.

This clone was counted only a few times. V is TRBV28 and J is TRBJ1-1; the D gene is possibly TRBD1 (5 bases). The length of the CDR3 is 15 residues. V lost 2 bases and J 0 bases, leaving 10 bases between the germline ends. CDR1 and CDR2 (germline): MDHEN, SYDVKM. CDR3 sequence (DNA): TGTGCCAGCAGTTTAGAGGGGAACATGAACACTGAAGCTTTCTTT. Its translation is CASSLEGNMNTEAFF. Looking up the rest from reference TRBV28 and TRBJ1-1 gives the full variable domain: DVKVTQSSRYLVKRTGEKVFLECVQDMDHENMFWYRQDPGLGLRLIYFSYDVKMKEKGDIPEGYSVSREKKERFSLILESASTNQTSMYLCASSLEGNMNTEAFFGQGTRLTVV.

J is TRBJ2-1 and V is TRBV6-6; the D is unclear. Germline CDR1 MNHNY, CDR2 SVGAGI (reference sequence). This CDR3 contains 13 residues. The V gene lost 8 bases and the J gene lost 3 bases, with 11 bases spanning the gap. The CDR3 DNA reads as TGTGCCAGCTCTGGGCTAGTCTACAATGAGCAGTTCTTC. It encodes CASSGLVYNEQFF.

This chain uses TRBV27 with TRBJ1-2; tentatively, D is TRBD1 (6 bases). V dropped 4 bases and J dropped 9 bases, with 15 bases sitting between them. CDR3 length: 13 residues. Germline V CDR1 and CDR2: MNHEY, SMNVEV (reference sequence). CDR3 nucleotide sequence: TGTGCCAGCAGTTCGGTCCAGGGGTATAGCTACACCTTC. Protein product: CASSSVQGYSYTF.

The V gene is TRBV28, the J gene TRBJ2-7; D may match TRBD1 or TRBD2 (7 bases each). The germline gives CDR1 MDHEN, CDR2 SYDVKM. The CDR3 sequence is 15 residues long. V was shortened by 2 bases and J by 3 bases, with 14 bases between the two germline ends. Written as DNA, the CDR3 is TGTGCCAGCAGTTTAGGGAGGGGGCTAATCTACGAGCAGTACTTC. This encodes CASSLGRGLIYEQYF.

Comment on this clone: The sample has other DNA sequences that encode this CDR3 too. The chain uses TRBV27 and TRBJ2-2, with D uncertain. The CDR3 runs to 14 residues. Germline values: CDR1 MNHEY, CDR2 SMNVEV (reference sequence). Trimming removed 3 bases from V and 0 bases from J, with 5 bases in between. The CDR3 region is CASSLWTNTGELFF. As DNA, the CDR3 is TGTGCCAGCAGTTTGTGGACGAACACCGGGGAGCTGTTTTTT.

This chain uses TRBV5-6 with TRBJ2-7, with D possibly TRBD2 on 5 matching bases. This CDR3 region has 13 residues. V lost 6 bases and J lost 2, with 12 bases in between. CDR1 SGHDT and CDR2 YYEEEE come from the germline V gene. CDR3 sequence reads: CASNLGSAYEQYF. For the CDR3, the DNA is TGTGCCAGCAATTTAGGGAGCGCCTACGAGCAGTACTTC. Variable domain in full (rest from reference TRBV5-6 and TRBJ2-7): DAGVTQSPTHLIKTRGQQVTLRCSPKSGHDTVSWYQQALGQGPQFIFQYYEEEERQRGNFPDRFSGHQFPNYSSELNVNALLLGDSALYLCASNLGSAYEQYFGPGTRLTVT.

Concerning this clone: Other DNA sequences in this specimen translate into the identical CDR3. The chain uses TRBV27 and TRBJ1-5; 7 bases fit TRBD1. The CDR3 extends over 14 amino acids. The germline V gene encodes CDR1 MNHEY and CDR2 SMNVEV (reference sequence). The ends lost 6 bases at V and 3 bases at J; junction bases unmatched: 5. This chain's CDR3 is CASRPTGSNQPQHF. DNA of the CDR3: TGTGCCAGCAGACCGACAGGGTCCAATCAGCCCCAGCATTTT.

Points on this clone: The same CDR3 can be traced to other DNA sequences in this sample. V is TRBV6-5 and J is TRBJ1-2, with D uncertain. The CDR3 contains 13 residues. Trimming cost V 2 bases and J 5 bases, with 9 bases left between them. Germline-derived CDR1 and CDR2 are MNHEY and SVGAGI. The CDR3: CASSYGSAYGYTF. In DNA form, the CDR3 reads TGTGCCAGCAGTTACGGGTCCGCATATGGCTACACCTTC.

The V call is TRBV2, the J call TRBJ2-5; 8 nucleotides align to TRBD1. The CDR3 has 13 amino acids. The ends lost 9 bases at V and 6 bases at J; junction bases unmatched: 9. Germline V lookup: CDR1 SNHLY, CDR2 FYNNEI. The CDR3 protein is CASTGQGLQTQYF. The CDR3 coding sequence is TGTGCCAGTACTGGACAGGGATTACAGACCCAGTACTTC.

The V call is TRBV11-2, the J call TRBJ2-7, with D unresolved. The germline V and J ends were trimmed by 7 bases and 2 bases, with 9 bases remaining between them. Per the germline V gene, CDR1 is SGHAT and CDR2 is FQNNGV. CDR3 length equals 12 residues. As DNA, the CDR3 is TGTGCCAGCAATGGCATAACCTACGAGCAGTACTTC. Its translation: CASNGITYEQYF. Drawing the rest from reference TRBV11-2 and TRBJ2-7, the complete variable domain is EAGVAQSPRYKIIEKRQSVAFWCNPISGHATLYWYQQILGQGPKLLIQFQNNGVVDDSQLPKDRFSAERLKGVDSTLKIQPAKLEDSAVYLCASNGITYEQYFGPGTRLTVT.

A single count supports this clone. CDR3 sequence (DNA): TGTGCCAGCAGCTCCGGACTAGCGATCTACGAGCAGTACTTC. It translates to CASSSGLAIYEQYF. The chain is built from TRBV5-5 and TRBJ2-7; 9 nucleotides agree with TRBD2. The CDR3 runs 14 residues. Germline trimming cut 3 bases from V and 3 bases from J; bases unmatched to any gene: 4. The germline gives CDR1 SGHKS, CDR2 YYEKEE (reference sequence). Variable domain in full (rest from reference TRBV5-5 and TRBJ2-7): DAGVTQSPTHLIKTRGQQVTLRCSPISGHKSVSWYQQVLGQGPQFIFQYYEKEERGRGNFPDRFSARQFPNYSSELNVNALLLGDSALYLCASSSGLAIYEQYFGPGTRLTVT.

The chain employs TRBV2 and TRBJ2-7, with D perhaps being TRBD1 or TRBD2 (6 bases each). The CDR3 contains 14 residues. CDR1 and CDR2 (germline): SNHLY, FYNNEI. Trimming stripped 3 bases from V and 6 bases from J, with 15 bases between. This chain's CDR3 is CASSDGTGRSEQYF. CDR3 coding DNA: TGTGCCAGCAGTGACGGCACAGGGAGGAGCGAGCAGTACTTC. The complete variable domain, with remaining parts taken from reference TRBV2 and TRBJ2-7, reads EPEVTQTPSHQVTQMGQEVILRCVPISNHLYFYWYRQILGQKVEFLVSFYNNEISEKSEIFDDQFSVERPDGSNFTLKIRSTKLEDSAMYFCASSDGTGRSEQYFGPGTRLTVT.

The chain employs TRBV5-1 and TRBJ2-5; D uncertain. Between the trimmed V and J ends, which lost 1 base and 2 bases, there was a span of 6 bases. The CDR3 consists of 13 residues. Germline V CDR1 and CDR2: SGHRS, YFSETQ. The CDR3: CASSLKMQETQYF. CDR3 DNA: TGCGCCAGCAGCTTGAAGATGCAAGAGACCCAGTACTTC.

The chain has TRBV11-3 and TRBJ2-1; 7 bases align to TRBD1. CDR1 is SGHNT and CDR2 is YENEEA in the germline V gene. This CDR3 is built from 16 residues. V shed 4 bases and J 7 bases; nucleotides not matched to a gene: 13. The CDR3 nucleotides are TGTGCCAGCAGCTCGAGGGACAGAATCTCGGAAAATGAGCAGTTCTTC. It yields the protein CASSSRDRISENEQFF.

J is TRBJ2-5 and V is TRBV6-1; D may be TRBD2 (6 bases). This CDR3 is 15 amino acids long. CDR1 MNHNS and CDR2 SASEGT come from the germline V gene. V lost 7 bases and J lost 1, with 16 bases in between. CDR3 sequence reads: CASTSRGLLQETQYF. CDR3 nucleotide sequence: TGTGCCAGCACCTCGAGGGGACTCCTCCAAGAGACCCAGTACTTC.

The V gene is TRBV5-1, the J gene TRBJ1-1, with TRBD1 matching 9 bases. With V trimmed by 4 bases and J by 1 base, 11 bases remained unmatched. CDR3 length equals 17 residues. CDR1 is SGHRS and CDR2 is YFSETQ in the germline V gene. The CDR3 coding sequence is TGCGCCAGCAGCATGGACTATTGGACAGGGGAGAACACTGAAGCTTTCTTT. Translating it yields CASSMDYWTGENTEAFF.

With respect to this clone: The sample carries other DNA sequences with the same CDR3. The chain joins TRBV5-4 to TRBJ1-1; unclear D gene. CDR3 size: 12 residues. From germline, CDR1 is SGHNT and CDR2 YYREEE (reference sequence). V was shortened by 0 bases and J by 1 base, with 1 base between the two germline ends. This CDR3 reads CASSLANTEAFF. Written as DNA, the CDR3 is TGTGCCAGCAGCTTGGCGAACACTGAAGCTTTCTTT.

CDR3 bases: TGTGCCAGCAGCCACGGGACGGGGAACTATGGCTACACCTTC. Its translation is CASSHGTGNYGYTF. The chain links TRBV11-2 to TRBJ1-2; perhaps TRBD1 as D (5 bases). The CDR3 runs 14 residues. The V end was cut by 5 bases, the J end by 2 bases, with 12 bases between. CDR1 and CDR2 (germline): SGHAT, FQNNGV.